This T cell receptor beta chain was captured by sequencing in a study of T-cell reconstitution after alpha-beta-depleted transplantation in children. This clonotype was recorded many times. During its preparation, the TCRbeta library received unique molecular identifiers. TCRdb reprocessed the PCR reads via MiXCR and lists one record per CDR3 protein. The profile covers about 610,000 distinct CDR3 sequences, with 8% to 11% appearing a single time and 3.5% to 5% taken by the ten largest. After removal of 6 bases from V and 8 bases from J, the junction contained 4 bases not matched to a gene. This CDR3 is 11 amino acids long. Germline V gene data show CDR1 as SQVTM and CDR2 as ANQGSEA.

The material sequenced was PBMCs from the stem cell graft donor, taken from the stem cell graft. The receptor was derived from a human donor who donated a stem cell graft to a child with acute myeloid leukemia. V is TRBV29-1 and J is TRBJ2-1, with TRBD2 matching over 7 bases. The chain's CDR3 is CSVGGLDEQFF. The CDR3 nucleotides are TGCAGCGTGGGGGGGTTGGATGAGCAGTTCTTC.